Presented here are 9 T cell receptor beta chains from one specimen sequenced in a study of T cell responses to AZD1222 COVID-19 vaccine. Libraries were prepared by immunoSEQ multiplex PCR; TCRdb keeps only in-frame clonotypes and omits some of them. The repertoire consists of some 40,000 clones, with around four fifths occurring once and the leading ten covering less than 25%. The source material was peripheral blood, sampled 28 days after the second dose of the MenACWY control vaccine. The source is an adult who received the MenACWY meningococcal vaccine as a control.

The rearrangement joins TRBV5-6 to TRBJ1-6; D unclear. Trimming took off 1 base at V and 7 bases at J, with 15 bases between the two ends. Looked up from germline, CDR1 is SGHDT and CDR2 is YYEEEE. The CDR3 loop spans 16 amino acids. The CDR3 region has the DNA TGTGCCAGCAGCTTGAGCGGTGCCGGGAGGAATTCACCCCTCCACTTT. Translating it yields CASSLSGAGRNSPLHF.

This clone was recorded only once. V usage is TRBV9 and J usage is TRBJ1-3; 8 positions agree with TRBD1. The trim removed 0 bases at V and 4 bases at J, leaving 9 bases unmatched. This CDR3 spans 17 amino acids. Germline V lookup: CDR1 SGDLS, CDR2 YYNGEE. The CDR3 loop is CASSVEGQGVTGNTIYF. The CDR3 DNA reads TGTGCCAGCAGCGTAGAAGGACAGGGCGTGACGGGAAACACCATATATTTT.

Here the CDR3 reads CASEPGTPNTEAFF. In DNA form, the CDR3 reads TGTGCCAGCGAACCCGGGACACCGAACACTGAAGCTTTCTTT. The rearrangement uses TRBV6-5 and TRBJ1-1; D perhaps matches TRBD1 (6 bases). The CDR3 loop spans 14 amino acids. Germline loops: CDR1 MNHEY, CDR2 SVGAGI. V lost 8 bases and J 1 base, leaving 14 bases between the germline ends.

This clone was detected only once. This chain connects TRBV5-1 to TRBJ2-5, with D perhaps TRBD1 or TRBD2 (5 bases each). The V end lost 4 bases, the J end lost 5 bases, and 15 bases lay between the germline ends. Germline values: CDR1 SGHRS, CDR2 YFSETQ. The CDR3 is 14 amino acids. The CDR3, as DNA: TGCGCCAGCAGCATGCGCCCCGAGGGGGAGACCCAGTACTTC. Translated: CASSMRPEGETQYF.

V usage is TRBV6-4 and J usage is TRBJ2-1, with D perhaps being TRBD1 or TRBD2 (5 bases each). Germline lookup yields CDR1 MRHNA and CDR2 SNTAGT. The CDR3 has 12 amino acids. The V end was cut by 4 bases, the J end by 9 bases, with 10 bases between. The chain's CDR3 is CASSGGSGEQFF. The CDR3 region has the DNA TGTGCCAGCAGTGGGGGGAGCGGTGAGCAGTTCTTC.

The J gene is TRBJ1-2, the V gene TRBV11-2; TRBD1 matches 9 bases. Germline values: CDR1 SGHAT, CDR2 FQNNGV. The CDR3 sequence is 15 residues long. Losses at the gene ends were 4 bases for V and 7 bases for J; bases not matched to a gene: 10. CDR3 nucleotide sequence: TGTGCCAGCAGCTCAGTACCGGGACAGGGATCTGGCTACACCTTC. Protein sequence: CASSSVPGQGSGYTF.

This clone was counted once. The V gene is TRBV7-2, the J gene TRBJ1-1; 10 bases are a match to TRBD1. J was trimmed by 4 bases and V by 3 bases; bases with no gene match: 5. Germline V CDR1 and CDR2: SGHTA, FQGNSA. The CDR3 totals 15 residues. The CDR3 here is CASSFKRTGGTEAFF. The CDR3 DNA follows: TGTGCCAGCAGCTTTAAGAGGACAGGGGGCACTGAAGCTTTCTTT. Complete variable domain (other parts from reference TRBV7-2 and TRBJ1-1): GAGVSQSPSNKVTEKGKDVELRCDPISGHTALYWYRQSLGQGLEFLIYFQGNSAPDKSGLPSDRFSAERTGGSVSTLTIQRTQQEDSAVYLCASSFKRTGGTEAFFGQGTRLTVV.

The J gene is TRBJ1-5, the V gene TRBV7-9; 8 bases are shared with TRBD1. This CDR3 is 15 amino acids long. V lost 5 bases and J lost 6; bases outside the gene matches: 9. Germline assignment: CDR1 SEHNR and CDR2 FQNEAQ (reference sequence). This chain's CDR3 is CASSPTGAVGQPQHF. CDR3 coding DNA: TGTGCCAGCAGCCCGACAGGGGCCGTCGGTCAGCCCCAGCATTTT.

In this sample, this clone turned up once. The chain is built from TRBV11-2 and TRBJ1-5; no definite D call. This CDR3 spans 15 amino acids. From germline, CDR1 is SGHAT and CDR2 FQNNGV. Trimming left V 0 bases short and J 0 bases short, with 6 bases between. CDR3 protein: CASSLDPNSNQPQHF. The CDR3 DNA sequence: TGTGCCAGCAGCTTAGATCCTAATAGCAATCAGCCCCAGCATTTT.